This T cell receptor (beta chain) stems from a study of beta chain features in type 1 diabetes. Study-wide background: Healthy donors, compared against patients, showed similar age, gender and cell yields. Study-wide results and limits: Any PCR bias toward short templates would affect both groups alike. Researchers report that Type 1 diabetes patients had moderately but significantly shorter TCRB CDR3s across all four CD4+ subsets.

This clone has only a few counts. Antigen unknown. Trimming cost V 7 bases and J 3 bases; bases outside gene matches: 9. The germline CDR1 and CDR2 sequences are MDHEN and SYDVKM. This CDR3 is 14 amino acids long. The sequenced template was cDNA made from the entire isolated RNA. Measured with immunoSEQ multiplex PCR; TCRdb has only the in-frame clones, and not every one. This table has around 690,000 clones, roughly an eighth appearing once. The clonotype comes from a young man with type 1 diabetes. V usage is TRBV28 and J usage is TRBJ2-7; 7 bases are a match to TRBD1. Sequencing was performed on naive CD4+ T cells from blood. CDR3 protein: CASTLDRVGYEQYF. In DNA, the CDR3 is TGTGCCAGCACACTCGACAGGGTCGGCTACGAGCAGTACTTC.